This passage covers 15 T cell receptor beta chains from one sample sequenced in a study of beta chain features in type 1 diabetes. The study, taken as a whole, reports: The study found moderately but significantly shorter TCRB CDR3s in all four CD4+ subsets of Type 1 diabetes patients.

These receptors have no identified antigens. As every portion of the isolated RNA was reverse transcribed, the sequencing read expressed TCRB transcripts. The protocol was immunoSEQ multiplex PCR, while the TCRdb copy is restricted to in-frame clones and leaves out a portion. The data contain a few hundred thousand clones, 15% to 20% of them seen just once; the ten biggest clones take up approximately 0.081%. Sequencing was carried out using naive CD4+ T cells from blood. These receptors all stem from a young man with type 1 diabetes.

This clone was recorded a few times. A junction end diverges from the germline sequence, so it may reflect a read error. The V gene is TRBV9, the J gene TRBJ2-3; a weak D match, TRBD1 (5 bases). The CDR3 consists of 13 residues. From germline, CDR1 is SGDLS and CDR2 YYNGEE. The CDR3: CASSVAATATQYF. The CDR3, as DNA: TGTGCCAGCAGCGTAGCTGCGACAGCTACGCAGTATTTT.

A remark on this clone: One end of the junction fails to match germline, which may point to a read error. The V call is TRBV7-9, the J call TRBJ2-5, with no clear D. The germline V gene has CDR1 SEHNR and CDR2 FQNEAQ (reference sequence). There are 11 residues in the CDR3. CDR3 amino acids: CASSFGPGEDF. The CDR3 DNA reads as TGTGCCAGCAGCTTTGGGCCAGGAGAGGACTTC.

The chain joins TRBV30 to TRBJ1-3; D remains ambiguous. The CDR3 spans 13 residues. Between the trimmed V and J ends, which lost 0 bases and 2 bases, there was a span of 5 bases. Per the germline V gene, CDR1 is GTSNPN and CDR2 is SVGIG (reference sequence). The CDR3 sequence: CAWSVKAGNTIYF. The CDR3 region has the DNA TGTGCCTGGAGTGTAAAAGCTGGAAACACCATATATTTT.

J is TRBJ2-5 and V is TRBV7-2, with D perhaps matching TRBD2 (6 bases). V gave up 1 base and J gave up 1 base, with 13 bases separating them. Germline lookup yields CDR1 SGHTA and CDR2 FQGNSA. The CDR3 has 16 amino acids. The CDR3 DNA reads TGTGCCAGCAGCTTAGTCGGGGGAGGAATCCAAGAGACCCAGTACTTC. This codes for CASSLVGGGIQETQYF.

This clone was detected only a few times. V is TRBV9 and J is TRBJ2-5; the D gene is possibly TRBD1 (6 bases). The CDR3 covers 16 residues. Germline lookup yields CDR1 SGDLS and CDR2 YYNGEE. Trimming removed 1 base from V and 1 base from J, with 14 bases in between. The CDR3 is CASSVKSTGAQETQYF. For the CDR3, the DNA is TGTGCCAGCAGCGTAAAGTCGACAGGAGCCCAAGAGACCCAGTACTTC.

The CDR3, as DNA: TGCAGCGTTCGGACAGGACAAGAGACCCAGTACTTC. Its translation is CSVRTGQETQYF. The chain uses TRBV29-1 and TRBJ2-5; the match to TRBD1 covers 7 bases. Looked up from germline, CDR1 is SQVTM and CDR2 is ANQGSEA. The V and J ends lost 5 bases and 2 bases, in that order; junction bases with no gene match: 2. The CDR3 consists of 12 residues.

This clone came up a few times. The gene calls are TRBV29-1 and TRBJ2-1; 10 bases are shared with TRBD1. Germline CDR1 and CDR2: SQVTM and ANQGSEA. The CDR3 consists of 13 residues. CDR3 protein: CSAQGQGIDEQFF. For the CDR3, the DNA is TGCAGTGCTCAGGGACAGGGGATCGATGAGCAGTTCTTC.

The chain uses TRBV4-2 and TRBJ2-5; 7 bases agree with TRBD1. CDR3 length equals 15 residues. Germline CDR1 and CDR2: LGHNA and YNFKEQ. Trimming cost V 4 bases and J 3 bases; bases outside gene matches: 8. CDR3: CASSPPTTGKETQYF. Here the CDR3 DNA reads TGTGCCAGCAGCCCCCCAACGACAGGGAAAGAGACCCAGTACTTC.

The sample holds a few counts of this clone. The rearrangement links TRBV4-3 to TRBJ2-1; unclear D gene. Germline V lookup: CDR1 LGHNA, CDR2 YSLEER. Trimming took 4 bases from V and 0 from J, leaving 13 bases between them. CDR3 size: 16 residues. CDR3 amino acids: CASSPPGHSSYNEQFF. DNA of the CDR3: TGCGCCAGCAGCCCTCCCGGGCATAGCTCCTACAATGAGCAGTTCTTC.

DNA of the CDR3: TGTGCCAGCAGCAAACTGCACAGGGAAGCCAAAAACATTCAGTACTTC. As protein: CASSKLHREAKNIQYF. This chain joins TRBV5-4 and TRBJ2-4, with D tentatively TRBD1 (6 bases). The ends were cut back, 4 bases at V and 0 bases at J, with 14 bases in the middle. The germline V gene has CDR1 SGHNT and CDR2 YYREEE (reference sequence). The CDR3 extends over 16 amino acids.

V and J are TRBV29-1 and TRBJ1-1, with D unresolved. The V gene's germline CDR1 is SQVTM and CDR2 ANQGSEA. The CDR3 is 11 residues long. Trimming removed 3 bases from V and 1 base from J, with 3 bases in between. CDR3 DNA: TGCAGCGTTGAGGAGAACACTGAAGCTTTCTTT. Translated, it gives CSVEENTEAFF.

The rearrangement links TRBV30 to TRBJ1-2; 7 bases align to TRBD1. Germline loops: CDR1 GTSNPN, CDR2 SVGIG (reference sequence). The length of the CDR3 is 13 residues. V gave up 2 bases and J gave up 3 bases; unmatched junction bases: 3. The CDR3 DNA reads as TGTGCCTGGAGTCCCGGGACAGACTATGGCTACACCTTC. Amino acids: CAWSPGTDYGYTF.

This clone was detected once. The chain uses TRBV28 and TRBJ2-7, with 11 nucleotides matching TRBD1. The CDR3 contains 13 residues. V dropped 6 bases and J dropped 6; count of bases not matched to a gene: 4. CDR1 is MDHEN and CDR2 is SYDVKM in the germline V gene. DNA for the CDR3: TGTGCCAGCAGCGTCGGGACAGGGGGCGAGCAGTACTTC. This translates into CASSVGTGGEQYF.

A few counts support this clone. This chain connects TRBV4-1 to TRBJ1-2; 9 bases line up with TRBD1. Germline CDR1 reads MGHRA; CDR2 reads YSYEKL. There are 13 residues in the CDR3. The trim removed 4 bases at V and 8 bases at J, leaving 5 bases unmatched. In DNA, the CDR3 is TGCGCCAGCAGCCTCTGGACAGGGGAGGGCTACACCTTC. It yields the protein CASSLWTGEGYTF.

This chain joins TRBV20-1 and TRBJ2-5, with TRBD1 matching 7 bases. The trim removed 6 bases at V and 9 bases at J, leaving 4 bases unmatched. The CDR3 consists of 10 residues. CDR1 and CDR2 from the germline V gene are DFQATT and SNEGSKA (reference sequence). The CDR3 spells CSALRGPQYF. In DNA, the CDR3 is TGCAGTGCCCTAAGGGGGCCCCAGTACTTC.